The clone carrying this T cell receptor (beta chain) ranks as medium-sized. Its antigen is unknown. The sample originates from a study of early T cells in non-severe SARS-CoV-2 infection. Germline V gene sequence: CDR1 MDHEN, CDR2 SYDVKM. Trimming shortened V by 7 bases and J by 1 base, and 19 bases separated the two germline ends. This CDR3 region has 16 residues. Study findings and constraints: The study's VDJdb matching favored anti-spike CD8 responses and missed private and CD4 specificities.

From the 5' RACE reads, TCRdb called clonotypes with MiXCR, one entry per CDR3 protein. The data hold about 20,000 distinct CDR3 sequences, with approximately 6.2% observed a single time. This TCR was sampled from an adult who was a healthcare worker with PCR-confirmed SARS-CoV-2 infection or an uninfected control (not recorded which). The sequencing input was whole blood. V and J are TRBV28 and TRBJ1-1; D is uncertain. The CDR3, as DNA: TGTGCCAGCACGGGGTGGGAGCCACCTAGGAACACTGAAGCTTTCTTT. It encodes CASTGWEPPRNTEAFF.